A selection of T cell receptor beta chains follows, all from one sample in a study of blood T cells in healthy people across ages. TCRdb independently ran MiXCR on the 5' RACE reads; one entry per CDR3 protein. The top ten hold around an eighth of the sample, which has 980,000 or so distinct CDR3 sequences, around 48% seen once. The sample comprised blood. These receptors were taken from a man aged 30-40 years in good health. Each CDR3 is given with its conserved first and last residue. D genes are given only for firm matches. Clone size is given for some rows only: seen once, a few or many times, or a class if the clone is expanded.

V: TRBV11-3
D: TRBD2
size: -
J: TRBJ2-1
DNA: TGTGCCAGCAGCTTATTACGGGGGGGCTCCTACAATGAGCAGTTCTTC
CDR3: CASSLLRGGSYNEQFF

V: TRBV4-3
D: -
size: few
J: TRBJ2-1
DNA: TGCGCCAGCAGCCAAGATAGGGGGACGGATGAGCAGTTCTTC
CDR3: CASSQDRGTDEQFF

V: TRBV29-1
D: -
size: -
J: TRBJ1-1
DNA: TGCAGCGTTGCCTCGGGGGCGCGTGTGGACACTGAAGCTTTCTTT
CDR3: CSVASGARVDTEAFF

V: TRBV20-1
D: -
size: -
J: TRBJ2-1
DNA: TGCAGTGCCCCCCCTCCCACCGGCGCCGATGAGCAGTTCTTC
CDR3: CSAPPPTGADEQFF

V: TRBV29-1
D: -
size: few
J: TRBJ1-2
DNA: TGCAGCGTCAAGCCCCCGGGTTCTTGGTACTATGGCTACACCTTC
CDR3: CSVKPPGSWYYGYTF

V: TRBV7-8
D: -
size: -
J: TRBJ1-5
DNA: TGTGCCAGCAGCTTAGATGGCGGGAAGGGAAGCAATCAGCCCCAGCATTTT
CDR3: CASSLDGGKGSNQPQHF

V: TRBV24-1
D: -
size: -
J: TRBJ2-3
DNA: TGTGCCACCAGTGATCAAGACAGGAGCACAGATACGCAGTATTTT
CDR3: CATSDQDRSTDTQYF

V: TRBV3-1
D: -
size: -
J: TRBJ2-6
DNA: TGTGCCAGCAGCCAAGAAGGGGGATTATCTGGGGCCAACGTCCTGACTTTC
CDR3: CASSQEGGLSGANVLTF

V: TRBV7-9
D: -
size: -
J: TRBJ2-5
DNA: TGTGCCAGCAGCGTTTTGGGCTCCGAGACCCAGTACTTC
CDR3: CASSVLGSETQYF

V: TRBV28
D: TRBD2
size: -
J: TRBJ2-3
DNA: TGTGCCAGCAGTCCACTAGCGGGGGATACGGCAGATACGCAGTATTTT
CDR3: CASSPLAGDTADTQYF

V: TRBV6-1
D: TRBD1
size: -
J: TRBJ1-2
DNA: TGTGCCAGCAGTACACCGGGACAGGGACCTAAAAACTATGGCTACACCTTC
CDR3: CASSTPGQGPKNYGYTF

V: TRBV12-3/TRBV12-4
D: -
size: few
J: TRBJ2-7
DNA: TGTGCCAGCAGGCATACAGACGAGCAGTACTTC
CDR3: CASRHTDEQYF

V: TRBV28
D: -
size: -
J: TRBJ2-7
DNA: TGTGCCAGCAGTGCCCCCGGGACAAATGCCTACGAGCAGTACTTC
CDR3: CASSAPGTNAYEQYF

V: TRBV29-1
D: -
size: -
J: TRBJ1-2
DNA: TGCAGCGTTGCCGAACAAGGCTACACCTTC
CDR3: CSVAEQGYTF

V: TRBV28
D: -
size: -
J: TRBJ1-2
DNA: TGTGCCAGCAGTTCTCGACCTGGCTACACCTTC
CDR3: CASSSRPGYTF

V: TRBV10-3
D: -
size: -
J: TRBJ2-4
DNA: TGTGCCATCAGTGAGTCGGAGACCGTTCTTGCCAAAAACATTCAGTACTTC
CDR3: CAISESETVLAKNIQYF

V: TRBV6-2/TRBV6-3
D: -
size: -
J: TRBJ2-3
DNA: TGTGCCAGCGGTTACGGCGCGGGGTTCACAGATACGCAGTATTTT
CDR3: CASGYGAGFTDTQYF

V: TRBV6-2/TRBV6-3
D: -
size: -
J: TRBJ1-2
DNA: TGTGCCAGCAGGGACTTAAAACCCGCAGACGGAAACTGTGGCTACACCTTC
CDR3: CASRDLKPADGNCGYTF

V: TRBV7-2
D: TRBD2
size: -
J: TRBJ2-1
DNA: TGTGCCAGCAGCCCCGGTAGCGGGGGGGCCGCCTACAATGAGCAGTTCTTC
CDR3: CASSPGSGGAAYNEQFF

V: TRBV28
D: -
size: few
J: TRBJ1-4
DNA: TGTGCCAGCAGTTTAAGGACTAATGAAAAACTGTTTTTT
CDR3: CASSLRTNEKLFF

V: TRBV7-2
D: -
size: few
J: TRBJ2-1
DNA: TGTGCCAGCAGCCACCCTGGTCCGAATGAGCAGTTCTTC
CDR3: CASSHPGPNEQFF

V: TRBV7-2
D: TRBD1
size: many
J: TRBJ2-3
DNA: TGTGCCAGCAGCTTAGTTGTTAAGGGACAGGGCACAGATACGCAGTATTTT
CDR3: CASSLVVKGQGTDTQYF

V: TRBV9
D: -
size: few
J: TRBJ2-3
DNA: TGTGCCAGCAGCGTGGGGGGTTCGGGTCCAGATACGCAGTATTTT
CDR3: CASSVGGSGPDTQYF

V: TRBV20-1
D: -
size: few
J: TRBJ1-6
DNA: TGCAGTGCTGCGAGGGCGACAGCCTATAATTCACCCCTCCACTTT
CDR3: CSAARATAYNSPLHF

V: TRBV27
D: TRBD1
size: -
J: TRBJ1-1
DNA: TGTGCCAGCAGTTGGCGACAGGGGGCCAGGAACACTGAAGCTTTCTTT
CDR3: CASSWRQGARNTEAFF

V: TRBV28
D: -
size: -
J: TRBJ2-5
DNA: TGTGCCAGCAGTCCCTTAGCCCGAGGGACCCAGTACTTC
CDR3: CASSPLARGTQYF

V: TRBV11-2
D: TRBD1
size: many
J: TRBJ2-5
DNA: TGTGCCAGCAGCTCCGGACAGGAAGAGACCCAGTACTTC
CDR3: CASSSGQEETQYF

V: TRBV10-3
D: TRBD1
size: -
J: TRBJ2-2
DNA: TGTGCCATCAGGCCGGACAGGGGGAACACCGGGGAGCTGTTTTTT
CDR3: CAIRPDRGNTGELFF